Detailed here is one TCR beta chain. These data originate in a study of blood T cell repertoires in COVID-19. For the study at large: The origin of the acute and convalescent COVID-19 samples was the United States, Italy and Spain. The cDNA or gDNA used as material had been derived from T cells, B-cell-depleted T cells, or PBMCs.

Per the original data handling: From reference gene primer amplification, estimates of nucleated cell counts were derived. The method was immunoSEQ multiplex PCR; TCRdb's version includes in-frame clones alone and lacks a portion of them. V and J calls and clone size are copied from that table; D and trimming were computed from the DNA. The sample gives approximately 120,000 clones, 75% to 85% of which show up once; 8% to 13% is in the top ten. The CDR3 contains 15 residues. CDR1 is SEHNR, CDR2 FQNEAQ, per germline (reference sequence). Germline trimming cut 1 base from V and 6 bases from J; bases unmatched to any gene: 7.

This TCR was sampled from a human donor in a cohort sampled during active COVID-19. What was sequenced was peripheral blood. This chain joins TRBV7-9 and TRBJ2-7, with TRBD2 matching 9 bases. In nucleotides, the CDR3 is TGTGCCAGCAGCTTAGTGCTGGGGCGGGAGGGCGAGCAGTACTTC. It codes for CASSLVLGREGEQYF.